These 24 T cell receptor beta chains share one sample of origin, sequenced in a study of blood T cells in healthy people across ages. Primers used in a second PCR of about 7 to 12 cycles were a sample-barcoded 5' primer and a J-beta primer mix. From the 5' RACE reads, TCRdb called clonotypes with MiXCR, one entry per CDR3 protein. Of under 800,000 distinct CDR3 sequences in the sample, about 40% were seen once. Input material: blood. Receptor source: a woman aged 60 to 75 in good health.

This clonotype was observed a handful of times. The rearrangement links TRBV27 to TRBJ2-7; D unclear. V lost 3 bases and J lost 4, with 10 bases in between. From germline, CDR1 is MNHEY and CDR2 SMNVEV (reference sequence). This CDR3 is 13 amino acids long. CDR3 amino acids: CASSLAGRYEQYF. The DNA for the CDR3 is TGTGCCAGCAGTTTGGCAGGAAGGTACGAGCAGTACTTC.

The gene calls are TRBV4-3 and TRBJ2-4; 9 positions match TRBD2. The J call could be wrong; TRBJ2-7 is a better fit for the DNA end. Germline assignment: CDR1 LGHNA and CDR2 YSLEER. CDR3 size: 14 residues. The DNA for the CDR3 is TGCGCCAGCAGTCCCTGGACTAGCGCAAACGAGCAGTACTTC. This sequence encodes CASSPWTSANEQYF.

CDR3 DNA: TGTGCCAGCAGCCTCACGACTCCTAGGGCAGCAGATACGCAGTATTTT. Protein product: CASSLTTPRAADTQYF. The chain recombines TRBV7-3 with TRBJ2-3; the D is unclear. Germline V lookup: CDR1 SGHTA, CDR2 FQGTGA. The CDR3 covers 16 residues. V lost 5 bases, J lost 4 bases, and 19 bases lay in between. Based on the CDR3 plus reference TRBV7-3 and TRBJ2-3, the full variable domain is GAGVSQTPSNKVTEKGKYVELRCDPISGHTALYWYRQSLGQGPEFLIYFQGTGAADDSGLPNDRFFAVRPEGSVSTLKIQRTERGDSAVYLCASSLTTPRAADTQYFGPGTRLTVL.

This clonotype was counted at least ten times. The gene calls are TRBV20-1 and TRBJ2-7; 9 nucleotides match TRBD1. The germline V gene has CDR1 DFQATT and CDR2 SNEGSKA (reference sequence). The CDR3 length is 14 residues. J gave up 0 bases and V 6 bases, and 6 bases lay outside the gene matches. CDR3: CSASGTGSSYEQYF. Here the CDR3 DNA reads TGCAGTGCCTCGGGGACAGGGAGCTCCTACGAGCAGTACTTC.

The chain combines TRBV5-6 with TRBJ2-5; 7 bases match TRBD1. The J call is uncertain, as TRBJ2-7 better fits the DNA end. This CDR3 region has 13 residues. Germline V gene lookup returns CDR1 SGHDT and CDR2 YYEEEE. The CDR3 loop reads CASSHQDRSEQYF. Written as DNA, the CDR3 is TGTGCCAGCAGCCACCAGGACAGGAGCGAGCAGTACTTC.

Note on this clonotype: This may be a read error, as it is one base from a much larger clone. The chain couples TRBV10-3 to TRBJ2-5; 7 bases fit TRBD1. The CDR3 is 13 amino acids. Germline V gene sequence: CDR1 ENHRY, CDR2 SYGVKD. CDR3 sequence: CAISGTGQEAQYF. CDR3 sequence (DNA): TGTGCCATCAGTGGGACAGGCCAAGAGGCCCAGTACTTC.

This chain links TRBV6-6 with TRBJ1-1; no definite D call. Between the trimmed V and J ends, which lost 0 bases and 4 bases, there was a span of 9 bases. This CDR3 is 14 amino acids long. In germline, CDR1 is MNHNY, CDR2 SVGAGI (reference sequence). The CDR3 nucleotides are TGTGCCAGCAGTTACTCCGAGAAATCCACTGAAGCTTTCTTT. Translating gives CASSYSEKSTEAFF.

This clonotype was seen at least ten times. Here the CDR3 reads CASRGDSYEQYF. The CDR3 coding sequence is TGTGCCAGCAGAGGAGACTCCTACGAGCAGTACTTC. The chain carries TRBV12-3 or TRBV12-4 and TRBJ2-7; D is uncertain. This CDR3 has 12 amino acids. V lost 6 bases and J lost 0, with 6 bases in between.

V gene TRBV10-3 combines with J gene TRBJ2-1, with 10 bases identical to TRBD2. Germline assignment: CDR1 ENHRY and CDR2 SYGVKD. The CDR3 covers 15 residues. Germline trimming cut 5 bases from V and 10 bases from J; bases unmatched to any gene: 11. CDR3 nucleotides: TGTGCCATCAGTCCAACTAGCGGGACCCCGGGGGAGCAGTTCTTC. It codes for CAISPTSGTPGEQFF.

Concerning this clonotype itself: At one end, the junction sequence differs from germline, possibly due to a read error. The V call is TRBV20-1, the J call TRBJ2-7; possible D gene TRBD2, 6 bases. CDR1 is DFQATT and CDR2 is SNEGSKA in the germline V gene (reference sequence). The CDR3 is 15 amino acids. The chain's CDR3 is CSAWRWRGDSCEQYF. CDR3 nucleotides: TGCAGTGCTTGGAGGTGGCGAGGGGACTCCTGCGAGCAGTACTTC.

This clonotype was found many times. The V call is TRBV2, the J call TRBJ2-1; 7 nucleotides line up with TRBD1. The CDR3 length is 14 residues. V lost 6 bases and J lost 3; bases outside the gene matches: 5. Germline CDR1 SNHLY, CDR2 FYNNEI. Here the CDR3 reads CASRRTGDYNEQFF. The CDR3 nucleotides are TGTGCCAGCAGGAGAACAGGGGACTACAATGAGCAGTTCTTC.

This sequence joins TRBV7-2 and TRBJ2-7; D gene ambiguous. TRBJ2-5 explains the end of the DNA better; the J call may be wrong. The germline V gene encodes CDR1 SGHTA and CDR2 FQGNSA. This CDR3 has 15 residues. This CDR3 reads CASSSRAADWETQYF. CDR3 coding DNA: TGTGCCAGCAGCAGCCGGGCCGCCGATTGGGAGACCCAGTACTTC.

This clonotype has just a few counts. The gene calls are TRBV4-1 and TRBJ2-7; the D gene is possibly TRBD1 (5 bases). The CDR3 extends over 16 amino acids. V dropped 0 bases and J dropped 3 bases, with 15 bases sitting between them. Looked up from germline, CDR1 is MGHRA and CDR2 is YSYEKL. Written as DNA, the CDR3 is TGCGCCAGCAGCCAAGATGCCGACAGTCCCCTCTACGAGCAGTACTTC. This encodes CASSQDADSPLYEQYF.

This chain links TRBV28 with TRBJ2-7; the D gene could be TRBD1 or TRBD2 (6 bases each). The CDR3 loop spans 14 amino acids. Germline V gene data show CDR1 as MDHEN and CDR2 as SYDVKM. V lost 7 bases and J lost 5, with 18 bases in between. The DNA of the CDR3 is TGTGCCAGCACCCCGCAGAGGGGGAGGCACGAGCAGTACTTC. Translated: CASTPQRGRHEQYF.

This clonotype showed up just a few times. The rearrangement joins TRBV10-1 to TRBJ2-3; perhaps D is TRBD1 or TRBD2 (5 bases each). Germline V gene lookup returns CDR1 WNHNN and CDR2 SYGVQD (reference sequence). Trimming took 3 bases from V and 1 from J, leaving 11 bases between them. The CDR3 runs to 15 residues. The CDR3 nucleotides read TGCGCCAGCAGTGATGGGGGTGTGGGCACAGATACGCAGTATTTT. Protein product: CASSDGGVGTDTQYF.

There are a few counts of this clonotype. The rearrangement links TRBV6-2 or TRBV6-3 to TRBJ1-5; 8 bases match TRBD1. CDR3 length: 18 amino acids. Germline assignment: CDR1 MNHEY and CDR2 SVGEGT. V was clipped by 10 bases and J by 11 bases; unmatched bases: 28. The CDR3 DNA reads as TGTGCCACCGAAGGGGTTGAGATCCGACAGGGGCCGCGACAAGCCCAGCATTTT. Translation gives CATEGVEIRQGPRQAQHF.

The chain employs TRBV20-1 and TRBJ2-1, with 7 bases that match TRBD2. Per germline, CDR1 DFQATT and CDR2 SNEGSKA (reference sequence). The CDR3 covers 14 residues. V was pared by 6 bases and J by 5 bases, with 10 bases of the junction left unmatched. For the CDR3, the DNA is TGCAGTGCAGGCGTAAGCGGGGCGAACAATGAGCAGTTCTTC. Its protein product is CSAGVSGANNEQFF.

This chain links TRBV29-1 with TRBJ1-6; D is possibly TRBD1 (6 bases). Germline assignment: CDR1 SQVTM and CDR2 ANQGSEA. V was pared by 6 bases and J by 9 bases, with 15 bases between. CDR3 length equals 13 residues. In DNA, the CDR3 is TGCAGCGTGGGGGGGACATTCCCTTCACCCCTCCACTTT. Translating gives CSVGGTFPSPLHF.

In the case of this clonotype: The junction shows a germline mismatch at one end, possibly a read error. The V and J genes are TRBV13 and TRBJ2-3; D unresolved. The CDR3 consists of 12 residues. From germline, CDR1 is PRHDT and CDR2 FYEKMQ (reference sequence). The CDR3 reads CAGSFSTDTQYF. The DNA of the CDR3 is TGTGCCGGCAGCTTTAGCACAGATACGCAGTATTTT.

V gene TRBV18 combines with J gene TRBJ1-4, with D possibly matching TRBD1 (5 bases). The CDR3 consists of 13 residues. V was pared by 8 bases and J by 7 bases, with 14 bases between. The germline gives CDR1 KGHSH, CDR2 LQKENI. For the CDR3, the DNA is TGTGCCAGCAAAAGGCATCAGGGTGAAAAACTGTTTTTT. Protein product: CASKRHQGEKLFF.

The chain uses TRBV5-1 and TRBJ2-5; 8 positions agree with TRBD1. Germline V lookup: CDR1 SGHRS, CDR2 YFSETQ. This CDR3 has 15 residues. V was clipped by 6 bases and J by 1 base; unmatched bases: 8. CDR3 nucleotides: TGCGCCAGCAACGGACAGGGAGGTGTCCAAGAGACCCAGTACTTC. Its translation is CASNGQGGVQETQYF.

Ten or more counts support this clonotype. J is TRBJ1-2 and V is TRBV10-3; 8 bases are a match to TRBD1. The V and J ends lost 8 bases and 3 bases, in that order; junction bases with no gene match: 8. The CDR3 has 14 amino acids. Germline V lookup: CDR1 ENHRY, CDR2 SYGVKD. CDR3 residues: CAIGQGQLDYGYTF. The CDR3 nucleotides read TGTGCCATCGGACAGGGACAACTTGACTATGGCTACACCTTC.

CDR3 nucleotide sequence: TGTGCCAGCAGGAGGGGCCAGGACCTAGGAAAACTGTTTTTT. Its protein is CASRRGQDLGKLFF. The rearrangement joins TRBV12-3 or TRBV12-4 to TRBJ1-4, with D tentatively TRBD1 (5 bases). V was cut by 6 bases and J by 10 bases, with 18 bases left in between. The CDR3 runs 14 residues.

With respect to this clonotype: A much larger clone sits a single nucleotide away, making a read error possible. The chain has TRBV7-2 and TRBJ2-1; possibly TRBD2 for D (5 bases). The CDR3 consists of 14 residues. Germline V gene data show CDR1 as SGHTA and CDR2 as FQGNSA. The DNA for the CDR3 is TGTGCCAGCAGCGGACTGACCGTGACGAATGTGCAGTTCTTC. Protein sequence: CASSGLTVTNVQFF.